The TCR beta chain described here comes from a study of shared clonotypes between healthy human individuals. Study in general: Donors had three CD4 naive, three CD4 memory, two CD8 naive and one CD8 memory plate apiece. Study-wide findings and caveats: Richness estimates generally favored naive over memory subsets. Represented genetic and exposure-history diversity was restricted by having few donors.

CD45RO-negative CD8 cells positively selected for CCR7 made up the naive population, which excluded terminally differentiated effector memory CD45RA+ cells. As concerns this clone: Its antigen is not known.

Germline V gives CDR1 MDHEN, CDR2 SYDVKM. The CDR3 contains 14 residues. V was trimmed by 4 bases and J by 6 bases, leaving 14 bases between them. Sorted-subset replicate PCR reactions were performed with around 200 ng DNA, corresponding to 30,000 to 35,000 T cell genomes. Libraries were prepared by immunoSEQ multiplex PCR; TCRdb keeps only in-frame clonotypes and omits some of them. The sample gives some 2,100,000 clones, about 92% of which show up once; roughly 1.7% is in the top ten. The clonotype originates from a young man in good health. Some clones in this sample may be carry-over from other donors' samples. The chain is built from TRBV28 and TRBJ2-3; D is undetermined. Sequenced material: naive CD8+ T cells from PBMCs. Here the CDR3 reads CASSWQFLPDTQYF. CDR3 DNA: TGTGCCAGCAGTTGGCAGTTCCTTCCTGATACGCAGTATTTT. The variable domain in full, completed from reference TRBV28 and TRBJ2-3, reads DVKVTQSSRYLVKRTGEKVFLECVQDMDHENMFWYRQDPGLGLRLIYFSYDVKMKEKGDIPEGYSVSREKKERFSLILESASTNQTSMYLCASSWQFLPDTQYFGPGTRLTVL.